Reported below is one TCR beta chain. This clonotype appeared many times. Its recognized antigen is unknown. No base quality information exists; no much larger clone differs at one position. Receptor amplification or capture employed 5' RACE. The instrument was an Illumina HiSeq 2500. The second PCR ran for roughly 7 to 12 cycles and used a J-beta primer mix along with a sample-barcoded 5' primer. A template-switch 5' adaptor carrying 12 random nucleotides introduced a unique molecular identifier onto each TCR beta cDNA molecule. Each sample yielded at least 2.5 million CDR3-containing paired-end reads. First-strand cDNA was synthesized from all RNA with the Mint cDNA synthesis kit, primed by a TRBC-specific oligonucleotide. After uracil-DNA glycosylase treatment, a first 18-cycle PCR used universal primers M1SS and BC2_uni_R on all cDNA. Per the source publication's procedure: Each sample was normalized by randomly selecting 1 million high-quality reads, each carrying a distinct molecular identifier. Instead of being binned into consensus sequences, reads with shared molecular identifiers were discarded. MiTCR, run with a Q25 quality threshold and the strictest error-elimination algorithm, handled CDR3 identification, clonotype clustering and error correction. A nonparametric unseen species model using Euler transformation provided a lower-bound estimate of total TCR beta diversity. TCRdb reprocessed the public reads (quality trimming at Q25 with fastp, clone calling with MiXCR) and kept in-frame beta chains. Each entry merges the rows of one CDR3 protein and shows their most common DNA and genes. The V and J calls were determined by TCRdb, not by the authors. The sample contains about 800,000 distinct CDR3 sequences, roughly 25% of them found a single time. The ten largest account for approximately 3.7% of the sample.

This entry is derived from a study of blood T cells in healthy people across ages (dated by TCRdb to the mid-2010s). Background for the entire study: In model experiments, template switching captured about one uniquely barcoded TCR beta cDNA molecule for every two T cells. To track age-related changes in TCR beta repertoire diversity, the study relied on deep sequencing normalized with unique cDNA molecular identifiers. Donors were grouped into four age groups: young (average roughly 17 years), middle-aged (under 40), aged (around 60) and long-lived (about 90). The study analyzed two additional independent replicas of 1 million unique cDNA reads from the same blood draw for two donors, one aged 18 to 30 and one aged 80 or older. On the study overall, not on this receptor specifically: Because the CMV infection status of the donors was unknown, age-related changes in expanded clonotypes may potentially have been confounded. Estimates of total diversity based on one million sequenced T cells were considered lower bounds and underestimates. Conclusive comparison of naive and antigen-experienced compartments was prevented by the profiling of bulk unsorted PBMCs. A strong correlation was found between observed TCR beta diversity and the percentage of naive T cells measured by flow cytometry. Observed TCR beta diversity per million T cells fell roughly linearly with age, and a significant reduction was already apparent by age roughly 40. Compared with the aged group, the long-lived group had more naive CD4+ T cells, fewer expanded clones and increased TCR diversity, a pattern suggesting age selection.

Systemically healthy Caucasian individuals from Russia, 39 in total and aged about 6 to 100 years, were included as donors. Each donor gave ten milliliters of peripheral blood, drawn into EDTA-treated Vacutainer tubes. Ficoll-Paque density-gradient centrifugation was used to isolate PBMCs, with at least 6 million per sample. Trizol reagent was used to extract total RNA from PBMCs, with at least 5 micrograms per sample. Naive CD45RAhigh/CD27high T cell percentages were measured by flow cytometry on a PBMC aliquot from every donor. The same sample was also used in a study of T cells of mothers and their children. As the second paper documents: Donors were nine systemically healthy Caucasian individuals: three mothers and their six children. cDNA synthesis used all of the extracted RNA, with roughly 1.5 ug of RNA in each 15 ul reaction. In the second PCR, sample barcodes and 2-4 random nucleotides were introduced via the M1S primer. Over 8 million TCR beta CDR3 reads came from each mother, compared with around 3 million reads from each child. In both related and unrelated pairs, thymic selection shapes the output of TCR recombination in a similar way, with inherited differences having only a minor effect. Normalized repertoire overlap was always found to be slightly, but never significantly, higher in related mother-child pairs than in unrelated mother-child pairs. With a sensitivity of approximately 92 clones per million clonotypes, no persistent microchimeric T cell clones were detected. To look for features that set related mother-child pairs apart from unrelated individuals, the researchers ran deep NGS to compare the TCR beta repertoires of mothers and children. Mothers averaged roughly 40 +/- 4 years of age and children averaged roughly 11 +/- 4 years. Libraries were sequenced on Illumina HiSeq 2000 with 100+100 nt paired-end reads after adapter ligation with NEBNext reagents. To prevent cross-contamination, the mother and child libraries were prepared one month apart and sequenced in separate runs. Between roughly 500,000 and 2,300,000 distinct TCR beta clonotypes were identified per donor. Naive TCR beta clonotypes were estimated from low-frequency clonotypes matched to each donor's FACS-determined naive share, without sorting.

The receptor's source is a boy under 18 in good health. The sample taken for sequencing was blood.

The encoded CDR3 is CASSLQGDYEQYF. The sequenced DNA: TGTGCCAGCAGCTTACAGGGGGACTACGAGCAGTACTTC. Recombination joined TRBV27 with TRBJ2-7, with TRBD1 matching 8 junction bases. From the cysteine through the phenylalanine, the CDR3 covers 13 amino acids. Kept here is only the CDR3 DNA, which spans 39 bases and is read in frame from base 1. V and J are trimmed by 6 bases and 3 bases, and the gene matches miss 4 bases of the junction. The germline V gene (reference sequence) yields MNHEY for CDR1 and SMNVEV for CDR2.